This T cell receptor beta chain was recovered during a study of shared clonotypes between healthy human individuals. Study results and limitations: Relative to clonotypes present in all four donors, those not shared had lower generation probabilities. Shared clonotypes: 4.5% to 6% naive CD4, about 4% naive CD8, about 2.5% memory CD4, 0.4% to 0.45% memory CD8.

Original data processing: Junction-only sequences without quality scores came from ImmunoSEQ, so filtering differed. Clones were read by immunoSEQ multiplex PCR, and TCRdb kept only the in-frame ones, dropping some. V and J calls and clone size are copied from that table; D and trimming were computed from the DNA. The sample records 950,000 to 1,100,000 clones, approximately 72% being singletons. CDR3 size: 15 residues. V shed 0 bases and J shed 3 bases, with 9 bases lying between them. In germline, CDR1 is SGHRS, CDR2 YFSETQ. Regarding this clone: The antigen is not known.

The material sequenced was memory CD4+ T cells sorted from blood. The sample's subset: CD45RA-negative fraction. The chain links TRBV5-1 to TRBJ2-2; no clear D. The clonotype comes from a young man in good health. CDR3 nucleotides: TGCGCCAGCAGCTTGGGTACCTTTGACACCGGGGAGCTGTTTTTT. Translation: CASSLGTFDTGELFF.